The 6 T cell receptor delta chains below all came from one sample that was sequenced in a study of gamma-delta T cells after stem cell transplantation. TCRdb called clones anew from the RT-PCR reads with CATT. The sample contains approximately 3,000 delta-chain clones, around 1.5% of which appear only once. The sample comprised gamma-delta T cells. These receptors were collected from a human donor. It is not recorded whose cells these are; they may come from a transplant donor.

This clone is labeled medium-sized. The chain combines TRDV2 with TRDJ3; TRDD3 matches at 12 bases. Germline V gene lookup returns CDR1 GEAIGNYY and CDR2 EKD. CDR3 size: 22 residues. Losses at the gene ends were 1 base for V and 0 bases for J; bases not matched to a gene: 12. As DNA, the CDR3 is TGTGCCTGTGACACATTGGGCCTGGGGGATACGGCCCGCTCCTGGGACACCCGACAGATGTTTTTC. It is translated as CACDTLGLGDTARSWDTRQMFF.

A remark on this clone: The amino acid sequence in TCRdb belongs to a much larger clone and departs from this DNA's translation at residue 12, likely a sequencing read error; the sequence shown is translated from the DNA. V gene TRDV2 combines with J gene TRDJ1, with 8 bases matching TRDD3. This CDR3 region has 17 residues. Germline CDR1 GEAIGNYY, CDR2 EKD. J lost 3 bases, V lost 5 bases, and 16 bases had no gene match. Here the CDR3 DNA reads TGTGCCTGTGCCGACCTACTGGGGGTTAGGTACGCCGATAAACTCATCTTT. This sequence encodes CACADLLGVRYADKLIF.

This clone was seen more than once but under ten times. The chain employs TRDV2 and TRDJ1; TRDD3 aligns across 10 bases. Trimming at V came to 3 bases and at J to 1 base, leaving 7 bases not matched to a gene. CDR3 length: 16 residues. Germline lookup yields CDR1 GEAIGNYY and CDR2 EKD. The CDR3 region has the DNA TGTGCCTGTGACCGCGTACTGGGGGATTCCACCGATAAACTCATCTTT. This encodes CACDRVLGDSTDKLIF.

This clone was recorded many times. A read error may explain this, as a much larger clone is one base away. Other DNA sequences in the sample encode the same CDR3. The chain joins TRDV2 to TRDJ1; 12 positions agree with TRDD3. Germline CDR1 is GEAIGNYY and CDR2 is EKD. The CDR3 is 20 residues long. DNA of the CDR3: TGTGCCTGTGACCGCGTACTGGGGGATACACGTGCTGGGGACACCGATAAACTCATCTTC. Residues: CACDRVLGDTRAGDTDKLIF.

In regard to this clone: A far larger clone is only one base removed, so a read error is likely. The chain couples TRDV2 to TRDJ1, with 7 bases identical to TRDD3. The germline V gene encodes CDR1 GEAIGNYY and CDR2 EKD. CDR3 length: 18 residues. Trimming at V came to 1 base and at J to 1 base, leaving 14 bases not matched to a gene. The CDR3 DNA follows: TGTGCCTGTGACACTATCCCCACCGGGGGGATCGGCACCGATAAACTCATCTTT. Amino acid sequence: CACDTIPTGGIGTDKLIF.

Ten or more counts support this clone. A read error is the likely source, as a far larger clone sits one nucleotide away. The chain carries TRDV2 and TRDJ1, with D maybe TRDD3 (5 bases). The CDR3 consists of 17 residues. The V end lost 2 bases, the J end lost 2 bases, and 20 bases lay between the germline ends. Germline CDR1 GEAIGNYY, CDR2 EKD. This chain's CDR3 is CACDKAGAPVVTDKLIF. The CDR3 DNA follows: TGTGCCTGTGACAAAGCGGGGGCTCCAGTTGTGACCGATAAACTCATCTTT.